These 13 T cell receptor beta chains came from one sample sequenced in a study of cytomegalovirus exposure and HLA in healthy donors. The PCR ran on 60 Vbeta and 13 Jbeta primers. Assay: immunoSEQ multiplex PCR; the TCRdb copy retains only in-frame clones and omits some. The sample records approximately 100,000 clones, roughly 78% being singletons. Sequenced input: PBMCs. These receptors came from a woman in her thirties or forties in good health and CMV-seronegative.

J is TRBJ2-7 and V is TRBV6-6; TRBD1 might be the D (5 bases). CDR1 MNHNY and CDR2 SVGAGI come from the germline V gene (reference sequence). The CDR3 length is 13 residues. Trimming took 5 bases from V and 8 from J, leaving 16 bases between them. The CDR3 reads CASSLGVTRQQYF. The CDR3 coding sequence is TGTGCCAGCAGTCTAGGGGTCACGCGACAGCAGTACTTC.

This chain uses TRBV7-2 with TRBJ1-2; D not certain. Trimming removed 5 bases at V and 1 base at J, with 26 bases between. CDR1 SGHTA and CDR2 FQGNSA come from the germline V gene. There are 19 residues in the CDR3. The CDR3 DNA is TGTGCCAGCAGCCTTTACCCTAGAGTTGGGCGGGCCGATAACTATGGCTACACCTTC. Translated: CASSLYPRVGRADNYGYTF. The whole variable domain, filled in from reference TRBV7-2 and TRBJ1-2, reads GAGVSQSPSNKVTEKGKDVELRCDPISGHTALYWYRQSLGQGLEFLIYFQGNSAPDKSGLPSDRFSAERTGGSVSTLTIQRTQQEDSAVYLCASSLYPRVGRADNYGYTFGSGTRLTVV.

V and J are TRBV27 and TRBJ2-2; 14 bases are a match to TRBD2. With V trimmed by 11 bases and J by 5 bases, 7 bases remained unmatched. Germline values: CDR1 MNHEY, CDR2 SMNVEV (reference sequence). There are 15 residues in the CDR3. CDR3 protein: CAAGLAGGGTGELFF. As DNA, the CDR3 is TGTGCCGCCGGACTAGCGGGGGGCGGGACCGGGGAGCTGTTTTTT.

This chain links TRBV27 with TRBJ2-7; a possible D gene is TRBD2 (5 bases). With the DNA end fitting TRBJ2-1 better, the J assignment may be wrong. The CDR3 consists of 12 residues. From germline, CDR1 is MNHEY and CDR2 SMNVEV (reference sequence). The CDR3 DNA follows: TGTGCCAGCAGTTCTGGAGGTTATGAGCAGTTCTTC. Translated, it gives CASSSGGYEQFF.

The chain combines TRBV4-1 with TRBJ2-5, with 8 bases identical to TRBD1. The J call is in doubt because the DNA end fits TRBJ2-7 better. CDR1 is MGHRA, CDR2 YSYEKL, per germline. This CDR3 has 16 amino acids. The CDR3 loop is CASSQEDRASSYEQYF. DNA for the CDR3: TGCGCCAGCAGCCAGGAGGACAGGGCGAGCTCCTACGAGCAGTACTTC.

The V call is TRBV19, the J call TRBJ2-3; D call uncertain. This CDR3 contains 13 residues. Germline CDR1 reads LNHDA; CDR2 reads SQIVND (reference sequence). Trimming took off 1 base at V and 6 bases at J, with 8 bases between the two ends. The CDR3 nucleotides read TGTGCCAGTAGTATAGCGACAACGGATACGCAGTATTTT. Translated, it gives CASSIATTDTQYF.

The V call is TRBV10-1, the J call TRBJ2-2; maybe TRBD1 (5 bases). This CDR3 has 14 amino acids. CDR1 and CDR2 (germline): WNHNN, SYGVQD (reference sequence). Deletions cut 5 bases from V and 3 bases from J, with 10 bases between. The CDR3 spells CASSRGLDTGELFF. In DNA, the CDR3 is TGCGCCAGCAGTAGGGGTTTGGACACCGGGGAGCTGTTTTTT.

The chain's CDR3 is CASSLGHHPYEQYF. DNA of the CDR3: TGTGCCAGCAGCTTGGGACACCATCCCTACGAGCAGTACTTC. The genes are TRBV5-6 and TRBJ2-7, with no clear D. Germline loops: CDR1 SGHDT, CDR2 YYEEEE. This CDR3 contains 14 residues. The V and J ends lost 0 bases and 2 bases respectively, with 9 bases between them.

The V call is TRBV5-1, the J call TRBJ2-5; D might be TRBD2 (6 bases). Deletions cut 3 bases from V and 2 bases from J, with 11 bases between. This CDR3 spans 14 amino acids. Germline V gene lookup returns CDR1 SGHRS and CDR2 YFSETQ. The DNA for the CDR3 is TGCGCCAGCAGCTCTAGCGTCGGACAAGAGACCCAGTACTTC. As protein: CASSSSVGQETQYF.

This clone has more than one count but fewer than ten. This sequence joins TRBV5-6 and TRBJ2-7; 7 bases match TRBD1. Germline CDR1 SGHDT, CDR2 YYEEEE. Germline trimming cut 4 bases from V and 3 bases from J; bases unmatched to any gene: 7. The CDR3 contains 14 residues. As DNA, the CDR3 is TGTGCCAGCAGCGCCGACAGGGCGGACTACGAGCAGTACTTC. Translated, it gives CASSADRADYEQYF.

The V call is TRBV19, the J call TRBJ2-7; TRBD2 matches at 15 bases. The CDR3 is 16 amino acids. With 3 bases clipped from V and 2 bases from J, the junction kept 2 bases outside the gene matches. Per germline, CDR1 LNHDA and CDR2 SQIVND (reference sequence). CDR3 residues: CASSMGLAGGTYEQYF. CDR3 DNA sequence: TGTGCCAGTAGTATGGGACTAGCGGGGGGAACCTACGAGCAGTACTTC.

The rearrangement joins TRBV7-2 to TRBJ2-4; 13 bases match TRBD2. V shed 3 bases, J shed 15 bases, and the junction held 8 bases outside the gene matches. Germline V gene lookup returns CDR1 SGHTA and CDR2 FQGNSA. The CDR3 is made up of 14 amino acids. The CDR3 DNA reads TGTGCCAGCAGCTTCGGACTAGCGGGGGAGGGGGGGTACTTC. It specifies CASSFGLAGEGGYF.

In its sample, this clone was seen a few times. The V call is TRBV6-6, the J call TRBJ1-2, with D tentatively TRBD1 (5 bases). Trimming shortened V by 6 bases and J by 7 bases, and 15 bases separated the two germline ends. Looked up from germline, CDR1 is MNHNY and CDR2 is SVGAGI (reference sequence). The length of the CDR3 is 13 residues. CDR3 protein: CASRPDSQGGYTF. The CDR3 region has the DNA TGTGCCAGCAGGCCTGACAGTCAGGGTGGCTACACCTTC.